Each of the 14 T cell receptor beta chains below was sequenced from the same sample in a study of shared clonotypes between healthy human individuals. The naive CD8 fraction comprised CD45RO-negative cells positively selected for CCR7 and excluded terminally differentiated effector memory CD45RA+ cells. TCRdb's copy holds only in-frame clones and misses some; the assay was immunoSEQ multiplex PCR. The sample consists of about 2.2 million clones, 93% of them appearing once. The sequenced material came from naive CD8+ T cells from PBMCs. Receptors were obtained from a man aged 18 to 30 in good health. Some clones in this sample may be carry-over from other donors' samples.

The V call is TRBV27, the J call TRBJ2-7; 9 positions match TRBD1. V was clipped by 7 bases and J by 4 bases; unmatched bases: 5. This CDR3 is 13 amino acids long. Germline loops: CDR1 MNHEY, CDR2 SMNVEV (reference sequence). This chain's CDR3 is CASMATGGYEQYF. CDR3 bases: TGTGCCAGCATGGCGACAGGGGGATACGAGCAGTACTTC.

This chain connects TRBV4-1 to TRBJ2-7, with D perhaps given as TRBD1 or TRBD2 (5 bases each). In germline, CDR1 is MGHRA, CDR2 YSYEKL. Trimming removed 3 bases at V and 0 bases at J, with 15 bases between. This CDR3 has 16 amino acids. CDR3 amino acids: CASSQNPGTASYEQYF. The CDR3 nucleotides read TGCGCCAGCAGCCAGAATCCCGGGACGGCCTCCTACGAGCAGTACTTC.

The chain joins TRBV27 to TRBJ1-1, with D perhaps TRBD1 (6 bases). CDR3 length equals 17 residues. The germline V gene has CDR1 MNHEY and CDR2 SMNVEV (reference sequence). The V end was cut by 5 bases, the J end by 0 bases, with 19 bases between. This CDR3 is CASSPHWTASVNTEAFF. The CDR3 DNA sequence: TGTGCCAGCAGTCCCCACTGGACAGCTTCTGTGAACACTGAAGCTTTCTTT.

The V gene is TRBV5-6, the J gene TRBJ2-3; 11 bases fit TRBD2. The CDR3 has 15 amino acids. Germline V lookup: CDR1 SGHDT, CDR2 YYEEEE. Trimming at V came to 2 bases and at J to 11 bases, leaving 10 bases not matched to a gene. The CDR3 DNA reads as TGTGCCAGCAGCTTCGTTACTAGCGGGAGTTTGATGCAGTATTTT. It is translated as CASSFVTSGSLMQYF.

This clone was counted once. The chain couples TRBV7-8 to TRBJ1-1; no definite D call. CDR3 size: 13 residues. Trimming left V 2 bases short and J 7 bases short, with 11 bases between. Germline V gene data show CDR1 as SGHVS and CDR2 as FQNEAQ. CDR3 DNA: TGTGCCAGCAGCTTAAGCCGCGCTAGTGAAGCTTTCTTT. Protein product: CASSLSRASEAFF.

This clone was seen only once. The chain's CDR3 is CASSELPGQTYEQYF. CDR3 DNA sequence: TGCGCCAGCAGTGAACTTCCGGGACAGACCTACGAGCAGTACTTC. The rearrangement joins TRBV10-1 to TRBJ2-5, with TRBD1 matching 7 bases. The J call may be incorrect, as the DNA end agrees better with TRBJ2-7. The CDR3 is made up of 15 amino acids. CDR1 is WNHNN, CDR2 SYGVQD, per germline (reference sequence).

This rearrangement joins TRBV5-5 to TRBJ1-1; the match to TRBD1 covers 10 bases. CDR1 SGHKS and CDR2 YYEKEE come from the germline V gene (reference sequence). This CDR3 is built from 15 residues. V dropped 4 bases and J dropped 4; count of bases not matched to a gene: 7. CDR3 in DNA: TGTGCCAGCAGCGCTGCGACAGGGGGCTTCACTGAAGCTTTCTTT. Amino acid sequence: CASSAATGGFTEAFF.

The chain is built from TRBV27 and TRBJ2-2, with D possibly called TRBD1 or TRBD2 (6 bases each). The germline gives CDR1 MNHEY, CDR2 SMNVEV (reference sequence). The length of the CDR3 is 15 residues. V was shortened by 3 bases and J by 7 bases, with 15 bases between the two germline ends. The CDR3 bases are TGTGCCAGCAGTTTGGGGGCGGGAACGGTCGGGGAGCTGTTTTTT. It translates to CASSLGAGTVGELFF.

There are a few counts of this clone. J is TRBJ1-2 and V is TRBV27, with D perhaps TRBD1 (5 bases). The V gene lost 5 bases and the J gene lost 4 bases, with 14 bases spanning the gap. The CDR3 is 14 amino acids. Germline CDR1 is MNHEY and CDR2 is SMNVEV (reference sequence). The CDR3 nucleotides are TGTGCCAGCAGTGCCCGGGACGGGGGCTATGGCTACACCTTC. Residues: CASSARDGGYGYTF.

This chain connects TRBV10-2 to TRBJ1-2; 8 bases agree with TRBD1. V gave up 3 bases and J gave up 4 bases; unmatched junction bases: 7. Germline lookup yields CDR1 WSHSY and CDR2 SAAADI. The CDR3 contains 15 residues. CDR3 DNA sequence: TGCGCCAGCAGTGATTCAGGACAGGGACTCTATGGCTACACCTTC. Translating gives CASSDSGQGLYGYTF.

The chain employs TRBV27 and TRBJ2-1; a possible D gene is TRBD1 (5 bases). The V end lost 5 bases, the J end lost 7 bases, and 18 bases lay between the germline ends. This CDR3 comprises 15 residues. Per germline, CDR1 MNHEY and CDR2 SMNVEV (reference sequence). CDR3 amino acids: CASSRPRTFGNEQFF. Here the CDR3 DNA reads TGTGCCAGCAGTCGCCCACGGACATTCGGTAATGAGCAGTTCTTC.

This chain links TRBV13 with TRBJ2-7, with 8 bases identical to TRBD1. Germline values: CDR1 PRHDT, CDR2 FYEKMQ (reference sequence). The V gene end was trimmed by 5 bases and the J gene end by 3 bases; junction bases not matched to a gene: 9. The CDR3 sequence is 15 residues long. The CDR3 reads CASSPGGQGDYEQYF. The CDR3, as DNA: TGTGCCAGCAGCCCCGGAGGACAGGGAGACTACGAGCAGTACTTC.

In DNA form, the CDR3 reads TGTGCCAGCAGCTCCCGACTAGCGGGAGGATCCCACACAGATACGCAGTATTTT. Protein sequence: CASSSRLAGGSHTDTQYF. This sequence joins TRBV9 and TRBJ2-3, with 13 bases lining up with TRBD2. Germline values: CDR1 SGDLS, CDR2 YYNGEE. This CDR3 is 18 amino acids long. Losses at the gene ends were 4 bases for V and 2 bases for J; bases not matched to a gene: 10.

J is TRBJ2-7 and V is TRBV19; TRBD1 matches at 9 bases. This CDR3 has 14 amino acids. After removal of 4 bases from V and 7 bases from J, the junction contained 8 bases not matched to a gene. Germline CDR1 is LNHDA and CDR2 is SQIVND (reference sequence). The CDR3 bases are TGTGCCAGTAGTACCCGGGACAGGGTGGGAGAGCAGTACTTC. The encoded protein is CASSTRDRVGEQYF.